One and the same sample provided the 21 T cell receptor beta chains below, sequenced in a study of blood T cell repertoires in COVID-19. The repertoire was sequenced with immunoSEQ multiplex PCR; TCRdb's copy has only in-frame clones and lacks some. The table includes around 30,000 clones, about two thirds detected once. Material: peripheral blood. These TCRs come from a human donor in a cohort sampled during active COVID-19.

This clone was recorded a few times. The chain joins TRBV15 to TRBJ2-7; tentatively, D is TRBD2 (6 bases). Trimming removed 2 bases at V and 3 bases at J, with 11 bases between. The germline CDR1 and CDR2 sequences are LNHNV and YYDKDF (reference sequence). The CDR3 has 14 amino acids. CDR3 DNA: TGTGCCACCAGCAGACAAAGACTAGGCTACGAGCAGTACTTC. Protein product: CATSRQRLGYEQYF.

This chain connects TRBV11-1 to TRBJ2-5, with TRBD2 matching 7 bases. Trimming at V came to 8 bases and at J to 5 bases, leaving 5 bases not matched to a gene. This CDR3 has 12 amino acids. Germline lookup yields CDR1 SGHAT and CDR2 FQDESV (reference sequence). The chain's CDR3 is CASGGGWETQYF. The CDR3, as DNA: TGTGCCAGCGGGGGGGGATGGGAGACCCAGTACTTC. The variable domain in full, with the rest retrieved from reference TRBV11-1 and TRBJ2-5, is EAEVAQSPRYKITEKSQAVAFWCDPISGHATLYWYRQILGQGPELLVQFQDESVVDDSQLPKDRFSAERLKGVDSTLKIQPAELGDSAMYLCASGGGWETQYFGPGTRLLVL.

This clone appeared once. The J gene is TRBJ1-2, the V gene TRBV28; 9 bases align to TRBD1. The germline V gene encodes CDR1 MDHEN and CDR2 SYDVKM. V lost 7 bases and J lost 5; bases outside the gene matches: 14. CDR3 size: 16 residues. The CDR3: CASKLSGTGSRYGYTF. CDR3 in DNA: TGTGCCAGCAAGCTTAGTGGGACAGGGTCTAGGTATGGCTACACCTTC.

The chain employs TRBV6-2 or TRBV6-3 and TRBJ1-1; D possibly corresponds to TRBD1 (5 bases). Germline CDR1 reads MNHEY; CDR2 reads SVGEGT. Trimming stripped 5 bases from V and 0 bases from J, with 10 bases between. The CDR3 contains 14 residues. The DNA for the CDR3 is TGTGCCAGCAGTCAAACAGGTATGAACACTGAAGCTTTCTTT. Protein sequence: CASSQTGMNTEAFF.

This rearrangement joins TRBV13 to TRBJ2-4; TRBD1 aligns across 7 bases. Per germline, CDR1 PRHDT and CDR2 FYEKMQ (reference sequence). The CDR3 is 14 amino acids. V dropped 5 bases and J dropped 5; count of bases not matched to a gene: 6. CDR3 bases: TGTGCCAGCAGCCCTCGGACAGGCGAAAACATTCAGTACTTC. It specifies CASSPRTGENIQYF.

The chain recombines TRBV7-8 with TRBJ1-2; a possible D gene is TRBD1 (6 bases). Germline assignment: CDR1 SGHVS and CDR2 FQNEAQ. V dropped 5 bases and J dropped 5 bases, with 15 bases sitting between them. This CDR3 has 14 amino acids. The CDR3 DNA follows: TGTGCCAGCAGCGTTGGGGGGGCATCATATGGCTACACCTTC. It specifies CASSVGGASYGYTF.

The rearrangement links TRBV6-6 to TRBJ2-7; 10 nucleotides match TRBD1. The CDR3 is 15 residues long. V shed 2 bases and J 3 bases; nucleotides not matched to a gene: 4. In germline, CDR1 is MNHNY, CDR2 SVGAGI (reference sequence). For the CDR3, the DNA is TGTGCCAGCAGTTACACCGGGACAGGGGACTACGAGCAGTACTTC. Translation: CASSYTGTGDYEQYF.

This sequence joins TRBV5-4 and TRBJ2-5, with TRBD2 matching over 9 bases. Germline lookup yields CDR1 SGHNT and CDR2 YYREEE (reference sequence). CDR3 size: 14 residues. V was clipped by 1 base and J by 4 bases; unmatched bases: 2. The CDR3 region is CASSLKLAGETQYF. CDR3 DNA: TGTGCCAGCAGCTTGAAACTAGCGGGAGAGACCCAGTACTTC.

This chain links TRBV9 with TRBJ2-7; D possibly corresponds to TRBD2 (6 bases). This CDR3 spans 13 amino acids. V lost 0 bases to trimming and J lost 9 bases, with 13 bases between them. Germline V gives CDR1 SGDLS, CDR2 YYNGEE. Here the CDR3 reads CASSVGGTEGQYF. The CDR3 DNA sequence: TGTGCCAGCAGCGTAGGGGGGACTGAGGGGCAGTACTTC.

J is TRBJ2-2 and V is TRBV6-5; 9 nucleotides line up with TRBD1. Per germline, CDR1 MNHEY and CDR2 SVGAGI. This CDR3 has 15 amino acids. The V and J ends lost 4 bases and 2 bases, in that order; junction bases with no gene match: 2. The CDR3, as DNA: TGTGCCAGCAGTTTACAGGGGGCAAACACCGGGGAGCTGTTTTTT. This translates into CASSLQGANTGELFF.

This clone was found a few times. This CDR3 reads CASSSSGTVKNIQYF. The CDR3 nucleotides read TGTGCCAGTAGTTCCTCCGGGACAGTTAAAAACATTCAGTACTTC. V usage is TRBV19 and J usage is TRBJ2-4; TRBD1 agrees at 7 bases. Germline V gene data show CDR1 as LNHDA and CDR2 as SQIVND (reference sequence). This CDR3 region has 15 residues. After removal of 5 bases from V and 4 bases from J, the junction contained 8 bases not matched to a gene.

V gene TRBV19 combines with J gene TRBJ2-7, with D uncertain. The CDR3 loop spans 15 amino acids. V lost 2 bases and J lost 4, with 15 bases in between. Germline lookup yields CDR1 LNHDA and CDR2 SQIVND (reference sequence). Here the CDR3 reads CASSIKGSSSYEQYF. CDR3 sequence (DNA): TGTGCCAGTAGTATAAAAGGTAGCTCAAGTTACGAGCAGTACTTC.

The CDR3 region is CASSGISASNEQFF. The CDR3 region has the DNA TGTGCCAGCAGTGGTATTTCGGCTAGCAATGAGCAGTTCTTC. This chain links TRBV2 with TRBJ2-1; D not resolved. Germline-derived CDR1 and CDR2 are SNHLY and FYNNEI. This CDR3 has 14 amino acids. Trimming shortened V by 4 bases and J by 6 bases, and 13 bases separated the two germline ends.

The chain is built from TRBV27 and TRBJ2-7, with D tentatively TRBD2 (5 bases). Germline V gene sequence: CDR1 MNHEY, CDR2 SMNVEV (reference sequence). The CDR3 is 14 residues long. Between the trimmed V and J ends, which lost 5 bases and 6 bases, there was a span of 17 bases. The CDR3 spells CASSITGSLGEQYF. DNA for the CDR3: TGTGCCAGCAGTATCACGGGATCGTTGGGCGAGCAGTACTTC.

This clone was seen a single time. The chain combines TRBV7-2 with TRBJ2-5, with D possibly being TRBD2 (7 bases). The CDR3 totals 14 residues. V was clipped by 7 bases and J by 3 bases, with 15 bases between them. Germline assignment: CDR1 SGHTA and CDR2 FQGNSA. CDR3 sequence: CASTKGGAEETQYF. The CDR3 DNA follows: TGTGCCAGCACCAAGGGGGGGGCTGAAGAGACCCAGTACTTC.

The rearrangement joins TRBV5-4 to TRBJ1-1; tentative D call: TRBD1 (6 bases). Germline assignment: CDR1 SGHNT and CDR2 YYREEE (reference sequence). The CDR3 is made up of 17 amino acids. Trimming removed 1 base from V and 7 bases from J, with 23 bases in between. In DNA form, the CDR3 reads TGTGCCAGCAGCTTGATGGGGGCGCGCGGGCGAGGTTATGAAGCTTTCTTT. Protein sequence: CASSLMGARGRGYEAFF.

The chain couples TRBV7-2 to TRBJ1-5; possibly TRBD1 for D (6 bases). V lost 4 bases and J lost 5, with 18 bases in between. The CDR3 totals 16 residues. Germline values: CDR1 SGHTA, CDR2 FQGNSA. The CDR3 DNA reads TGTGCCAGCAGCTCCCGGGCCGGGGACATTTATCAGCCCCAGCATTTT. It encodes CASSSRAGDIYQPQHF.

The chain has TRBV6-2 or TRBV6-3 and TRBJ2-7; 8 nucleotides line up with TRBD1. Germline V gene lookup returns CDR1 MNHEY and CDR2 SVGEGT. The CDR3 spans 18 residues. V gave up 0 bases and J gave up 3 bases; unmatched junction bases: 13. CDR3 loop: CASSYSGRGRIWDYEQYF. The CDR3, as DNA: TGTGCCAGCAGTTACTCTGGCAGGGGGCGGATATGGGACTACGAGCAGTACTTC.

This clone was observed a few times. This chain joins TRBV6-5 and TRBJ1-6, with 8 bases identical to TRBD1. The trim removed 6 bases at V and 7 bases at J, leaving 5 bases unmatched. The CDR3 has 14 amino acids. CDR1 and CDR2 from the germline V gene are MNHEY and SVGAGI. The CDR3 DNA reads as TGTGCCAGCAGAAACACAGGGGGGAATTCACCCCTCCACTTT. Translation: CASRNTGGNSPLHF.

CDR3 DNA: TGTGCCAGCAGTGTTGGCATCCAAGAGACCCAGTACTTC. Its translation: CASSVGIQETQYF. The V call is TRBV2, the J call TRBJ2-5, with D hard to call. This CDR3 contains 13 residues. The V end lost 4 bases, the J end lost 1 base, and 7 bases lay between the germline ends. The V gene's germline CDR1 is SNHLY and CDR2 FYNNEI.

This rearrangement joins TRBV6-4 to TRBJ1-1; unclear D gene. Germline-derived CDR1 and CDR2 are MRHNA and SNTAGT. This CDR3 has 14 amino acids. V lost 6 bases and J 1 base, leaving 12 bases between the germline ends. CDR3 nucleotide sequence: TGTGCCAGCAGCCCTTCCCGGGGGAACACTGAAGCTTTCTTT. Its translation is CASSPSRGNTEAFF.